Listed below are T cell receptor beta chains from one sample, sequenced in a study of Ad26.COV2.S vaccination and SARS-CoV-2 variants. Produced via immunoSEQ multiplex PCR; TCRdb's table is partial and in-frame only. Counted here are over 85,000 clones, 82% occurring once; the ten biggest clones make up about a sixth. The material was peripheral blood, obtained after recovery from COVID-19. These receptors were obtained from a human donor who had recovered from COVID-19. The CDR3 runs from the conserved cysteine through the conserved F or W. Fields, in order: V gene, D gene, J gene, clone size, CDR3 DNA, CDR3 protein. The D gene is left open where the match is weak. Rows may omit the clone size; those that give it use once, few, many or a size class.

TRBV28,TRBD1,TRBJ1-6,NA,TGTGCCACGGGACAGATTCGTGCGAATTCACCCCTCCACTTT,CATGQIRANSPLHF
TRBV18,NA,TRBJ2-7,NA,TGTGCCAGCTCAACCTTAGCGGCCCTTGTAGACGAGCAGTACTTC,CASSTLAALVDEQYF
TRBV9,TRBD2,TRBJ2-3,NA,TGTGCCAGCAGCGTAGGTCGCGGACTAGCGGGCGCAGATACGCAGTATTTT,CASSVGRGLAGADTQYF
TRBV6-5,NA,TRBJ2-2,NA,TGTGCCAGCAGTTACTCCGGGGGCGACACCGGGGAGCTGTTTTTT,CASSYSGGDTGELFF
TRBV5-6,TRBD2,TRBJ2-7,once,TGTGCCAGCAGAGGGAGGGCTAGCGGCTCCTACGAGCAGTACTTC,CASRGRASGSYEQYF
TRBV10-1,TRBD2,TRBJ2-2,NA,TGCGCCAGCAGTGCACGACTAGCGGGAGTCGGGGAGCTGTTTTTT,CASSARLAGVGELFF
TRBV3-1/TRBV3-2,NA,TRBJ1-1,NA,TGTGCCAGCCTGACAGGGAACACTGAAGCTTTCTTT,CASLTGNTEAFF
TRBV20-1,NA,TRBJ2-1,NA,TGCAGTGCAGAACTGCTCAATGAGCAGTTCTTC,CSAELLNEQFF
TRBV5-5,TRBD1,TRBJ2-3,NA,TGTGCCAGCAGTCCGGGACAGGTAAACACAGATACGCAGTATTTT,CASSPGQVNTDTQYF
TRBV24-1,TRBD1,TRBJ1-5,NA,TGTGCCACCAGTGCCCCGGGGACAGGGGCCGATCAGCCCCAGCATTTT,CATSAPGTGADQPQHF
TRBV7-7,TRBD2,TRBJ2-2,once,TGTGCCAGCAGCCTCTCAGCGGGAGGGCCCTCGCCCGGGGAGCTGTTTTTT,CASSLSAGGPSPGELFF
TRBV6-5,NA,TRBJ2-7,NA,TGTGCCAGCAGTTACTCGGAGGGGGGTACGCTCGAGCAGTACTTC,CASSYSEGGTLEQYF
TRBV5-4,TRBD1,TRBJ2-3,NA,TGTGCCAGCAGCTTGTTAGGGACAGCCACAGATACGCAGTATTTT,CASSLLGTATDTQYF
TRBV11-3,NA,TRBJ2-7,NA,TGTGCCAGCAGCTTATTTGCCGCTCTTTACGAGCAGTACTTC,CASSLFAALYEQYF
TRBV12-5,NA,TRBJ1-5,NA,TGTGCTAGTGGTTTCAGGGATCAGCCCCAGCATTTT,CASGFRDQPQHF
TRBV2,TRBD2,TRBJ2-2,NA,TGTGCCAGCACTAGCGGGAGCGCCGGGGAGCTGTTTTTT,CASTSGSAGELFF
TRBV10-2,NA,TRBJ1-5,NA,TGCGCCAGCAGTGGCTCGGGGGGTTCGAGCAATCAGCCCCAGCATTTT,CASSGSGGSSNQPQHF
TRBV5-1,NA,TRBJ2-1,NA,TGCGCCAGCAGCGTCCAACCATCTACAACAACCTACAATGAGCAGTTCTTC,CASSVQPSTTTYNEQFF
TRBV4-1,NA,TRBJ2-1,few,TGCGCCAGCAGCCAAGAGTCCCTAGTCCGGGTCAATGAGCAGTTCTTC,CASSQESLVRVNEQFF
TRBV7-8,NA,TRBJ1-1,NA,TGTGCCAGCAGCCGACCGGAGACTGAAGCTTTCTTT,CASSRPETEAFF
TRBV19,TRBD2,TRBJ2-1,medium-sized,TGTGCCAGTAAGGGCGGGAGGTCCCCCTCCTACAATGAGCAGTTCTTC,CASKGGRSPSYNEQFF
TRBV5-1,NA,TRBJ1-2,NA,TGCGCCAGCAGCCCGGCCCGGGATCGCTATGGCTACACCTTC,CASSPARDRYGYTF
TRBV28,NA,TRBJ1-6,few,TGTGCCAGCAGTTTATCGGGCAGAAGAAATTCACCCCTCCACTTT,CASSLSGRRNSPLHF
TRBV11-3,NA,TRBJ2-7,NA,TGTGCCAGCAGCTCAGAGGGCAGGTCCTCCTACGAGCAGTACTTC,CASSSEGRSSYEQYF